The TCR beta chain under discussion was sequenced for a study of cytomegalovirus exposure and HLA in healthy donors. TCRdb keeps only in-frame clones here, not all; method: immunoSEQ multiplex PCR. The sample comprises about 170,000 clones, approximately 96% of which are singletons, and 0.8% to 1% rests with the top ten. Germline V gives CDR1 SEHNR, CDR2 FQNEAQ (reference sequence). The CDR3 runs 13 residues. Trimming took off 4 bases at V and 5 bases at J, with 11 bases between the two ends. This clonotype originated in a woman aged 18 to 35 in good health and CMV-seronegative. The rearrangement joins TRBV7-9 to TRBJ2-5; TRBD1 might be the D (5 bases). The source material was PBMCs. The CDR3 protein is CASSWGVGETQYF. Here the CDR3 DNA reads TGTGCCAGCAGCTGGGGCGTAGGGGAGACCCAGTACTTC.